This record looks at one TCR beta chain sequence and its context. This clone's antigen is unknown. Within one base of it there is no much larger clone, and no base qualities were kept. The library was prepared using the immunoSEQ multiplex PCR assay. TCRdb took over this immuneACCESS table, retaining in-frame rearrangements with V and J assigned. Such tables are incomplete; in checked studies, under half of the missing clones stem from an unresolved V gene, and the remainder is unexplained. Counted in this sample were 190,000 or so clones; 90% to 95% of them appeared once. The biggest ten clones account for approximately 1.5% of the sample. This sample stems from a study of control samples from healthy donors and cancer patients (dated by TCRdb to 2018 to 2021). For CDR1 and CDR2, the germline V gene lists SGHTA and FQGTGA. V is reduced by 5 bases and J by 1 base, leaving a spacing of 8 bases between them. The CDR3 measures 13 amino acids from cysteine to phenylalanine. The retained sequence is limited to the CDR3, 39 bases, with the frame set at the first base.

This receptor chain uses TRBV7-3 and TRBJ1-1; TRBD1 is possibly the D segment (6 matching bases). The sequence was collected from a young man in good health. The sample consisted of blood. In nucleotides, the sequence is TGTGCCAGCAGCATGACAGGGAACACTGAAGCTTTCTTT. This yields the protein CASSMTGNTEAFF.